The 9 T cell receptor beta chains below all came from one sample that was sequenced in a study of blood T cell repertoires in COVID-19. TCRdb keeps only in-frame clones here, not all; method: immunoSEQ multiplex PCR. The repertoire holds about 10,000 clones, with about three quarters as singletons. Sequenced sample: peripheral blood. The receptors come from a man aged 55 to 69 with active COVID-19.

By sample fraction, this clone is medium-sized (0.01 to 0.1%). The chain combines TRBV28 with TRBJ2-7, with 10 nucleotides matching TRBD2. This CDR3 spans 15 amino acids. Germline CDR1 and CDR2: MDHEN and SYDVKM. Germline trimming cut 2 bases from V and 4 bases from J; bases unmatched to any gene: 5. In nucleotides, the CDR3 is TGTGCCAGCAGTTTAAACCTAGCGGGAGCATACGAGCAGTACTTC. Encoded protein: CASSLNLAGAYEQYF.

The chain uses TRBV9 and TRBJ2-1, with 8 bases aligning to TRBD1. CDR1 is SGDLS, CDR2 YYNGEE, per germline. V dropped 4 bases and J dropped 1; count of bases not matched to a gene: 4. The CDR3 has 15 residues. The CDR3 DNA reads TGTGCCAGCAGCTACCGGGACAGGTCCTACAATGAGCAGTTCTTC. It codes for CASSYRDRSYNEQFF.

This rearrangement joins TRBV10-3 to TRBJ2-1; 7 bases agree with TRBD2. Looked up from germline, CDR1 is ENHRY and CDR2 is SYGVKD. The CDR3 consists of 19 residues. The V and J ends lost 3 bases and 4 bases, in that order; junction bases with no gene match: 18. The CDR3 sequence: CAISDLRTSLGIMYNEQFF. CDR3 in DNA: TGTGCCATCAGTGACCTCCGGACTAGTCTGGGGATTATGTACAATGAGCAGTTCTTC.

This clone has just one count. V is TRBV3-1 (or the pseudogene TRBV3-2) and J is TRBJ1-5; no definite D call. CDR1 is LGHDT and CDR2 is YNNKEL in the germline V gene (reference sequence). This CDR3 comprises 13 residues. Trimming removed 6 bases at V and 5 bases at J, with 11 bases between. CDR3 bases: TGTGCCAGCAGTCAGACTGCCGATCAGCCCCAGCATTTT. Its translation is CASSQTADQPQHF.

As DNA, the CDR3 is TGCAGTGCAAGTAGACGGCGGACCGACAGGGAACAAGAGACCCAGTACTTC. Encoded protein: CSASRRRTDREQETQYF. V usage is TRBV20-1 and J usage is TRBJ2-5; 7 positions match TRBD1. CDR3 size: 17 residues. V shed 6 bases and J 2 bases; nucleotides not matched to a gene: 18. Germline lookup yields CDR1 DFQATT and CDR2 SNEGSKA (reference sequence).

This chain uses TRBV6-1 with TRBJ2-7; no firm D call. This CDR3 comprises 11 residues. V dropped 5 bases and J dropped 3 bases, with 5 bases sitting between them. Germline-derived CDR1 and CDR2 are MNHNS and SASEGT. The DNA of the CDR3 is TGTGCCAGCAGTCCCCTCTACGAGCAGTACTTC. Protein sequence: CASSPLYEQYF.

CDR3 amino acids: CASSIVGDQPQHF. The CDR3 nucleotides read TGTGCCAGTAGTATTGTAGGGGATCAGCCCCAGCATTTT. The V call is TRBV19, the J call TRBJ1-5, with a possible D match to TRBD1 (5 bases). CDR3 length: 13 amino acids. Trimming removed 3 bases from V and 5 bases from J, with 8 bases in between. Per the germline V gene, CDR1 is LNHDA and CDR2 is SQIVND (reference sequence).

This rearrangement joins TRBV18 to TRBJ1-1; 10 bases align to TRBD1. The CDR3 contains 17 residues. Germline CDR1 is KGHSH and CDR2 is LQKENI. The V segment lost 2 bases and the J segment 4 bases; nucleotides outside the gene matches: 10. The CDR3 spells CASSPKGTGARGTEAFF. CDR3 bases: TGTGCCAGCTCACCAAAGGGGACAGGGGCCAGGGGCACTGAAGCTTTCTTT.

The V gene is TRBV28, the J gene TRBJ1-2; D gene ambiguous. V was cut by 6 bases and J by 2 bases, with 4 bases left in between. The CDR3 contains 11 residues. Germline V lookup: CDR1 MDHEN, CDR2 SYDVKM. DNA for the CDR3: TGTGCCAGCAGGACAAACTATGGCTACACCTTC. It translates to CASRTNYGYTF.